These 30 T cell receptor beta chains share one sample of origin, sequenced in a study of siplizumab effects on memory and regulatory T cells. Generated by immunoSEQ multiplex PCR, the TCRdb table keeps only in-frame clones and is missing some. The table records about 87,000 clones, 75% to 90% of them present only once. Material for sequencing was CD4+ T cells sorted from blood. The receptors shown here come from a human donor in good health.

The rearrangement uses TRBV6-1 and TRBJ1-3; D unresolved. V lost 0 bases and J lost 3, with 12 bases in between. This CDR3 comprises 16 residues. Germline CDR1 is MNHNS and CDR2 is SASEGT. CDR3 loop: CASSEAAGRVGNTIYF. As DNA, the CDR3 is TGTGCCAGCAGTGAAGCCGCTGGAAGGGTTGGAAACACCATATATTTT.

V and J are TRBV29-1 and TRBJ1-1; the D gene is possibly TRBD1 (5 bases). V was pared by 3 bases and J by 4 bases, with 12 bases between. CDR3 size: 13 residues. CDR1 is SQVTM, CDR2 ANQGSEA, per germline. CDR3 bases: TGCAGCGTTGAGCGGGGGGTGGGCACTGAAGCTTTCTTT. This codes for CSVERGVGTEAFF.

V and J are TRBV5-5 and TRBJ2-3; 13 bases agree with TRBD2. CDR1 is SGHKS and CDR2 is YYEKEE in the germline V gene (reference sequence). Germline trimming cut 0 bases from V and 6 bases from J; bases unmatched to any gene: 7. This CDR3 is 17 amino acids long. CDR3 residues: CASSLGLAGGRLDTQYF. In nucleotides, the CDR3 is TGTGCCAGCAGCTTGGGACTAGCGGGAGGTCGTTTGGATACGCAGTATTTT.

Details on this clone: Other DNA sequences within the sample encode an identical CDR3. In DNA, the CDR3 is TGTGCCAGCAGATCTAGCGGATACCAAGAGACCCAGTACTTC. Translating gives CASRSSGYQETQYF. The V call is TRBV6-5, the J call TRBJ2-5, with TRBD2 identical over 7 bases. The V gene end was trimmed by 6 bases and the J gene end by 0 bases; junction bases not matched to a gene: 4. Germline V gene lookup returns CDR1 MNHEY and CDR2 SVGAGI. This CDR3 comprises 14 residues.

This clone was detected only once. The chain employs TRBV28 and TRBJ2-7; TRBD2 aligns across 7 bases. V shed 6 bases and J 2 bases; nucleotides not matched to a gene: 7. CDR1 is MDHEN and CDR2 is SYDVKM in the germline V gene. This CDR3 region has 14 residues. CDR3: CASSPGGSAYEQYF. CDR3 DNA: TGTGCCAGCAGCCCGGGGGGTTCGGCCTACGAGCAGTACTTC.

The V and J genes are TRBV19 and TRBJ1-5; maybe TRBD1 (5 bases). The CDR3 spans 15 residues. Trimming removed 7 bases at V and 2 bases at J, with 15 bases between. CDR1 and CDR2 (germline): LNHDA, SQIVND (reference sequence). CDR3 residues: CASTPGRGGNQPQHF. The CDR3 nucleotides read TGTGCCAGTACCCCGGGGCGAGGGGGCAATCAGCCCCAGCATTTT.

The V gene is TRBV19, the J gene TRBJ2-7; 7 bases align to TRBD1. The V segment lost 9 bases and the J segment 7 bases; nucleotides outside the gene matches: 12. CDR3 length equals 13 residues. Germline loops: CDR1 LNHDA, CDR2 SQIVND (reference sequence). CDR3 amino acids: CARKRQGLGEQYF. CDR3 DNA: TGTGCCAGGAAGAGACAGGGATTGGGGGAGCAGTACTTC.

The chain carries TRBV12-5 and TRBJ2-5; the match to TRBD2 covers 12 bases. This CDR3 spans 19 amino acids. J lost 0 bases, V lost 0 bases, and 8 bases had no gene match. Germline V gene lookup returns CDR1 LGHNT and CDR2 FRNRAP. As DNA, the CDR3 is TGTGCTAGTGGTTTGGTAAAGGGGGGACTAGCGGGTGACCAAGAGACCCAGTACTTC. As protein: CASGLVKGGLAGDQETQYF.

The rearrangement links TRBV27 to TRBJ2-5, with no clear D. Germline V gives CDR1 MNHEY, CDR2 SMNVEV (reference sequence). The length of the CDR3 is 14 residues. Trimming cost V 5 bases and J 11 bases, with 21 bases left between them. The CDR3 protein is CASSPLGHVTEQYF. DNA for the CDR3: TGTGCCAGCAGTCCCTTAGGCCATGTTACGGAGCAGTACTTC.

The CDR3 DNA reads TGTGCCAGCAGCGAGGCCAGGGTTATTAACTATGGCTACACCTTC. Its translation is CASSEARVINYGYTF. V and J are TRBV5-6 and TRBJ1-2; TRBD1 might be the D (5 bases). Germline CDR1 reads SGHDT; CDR2 reads YYEEEE. Trimming took off 4 bases at V and 1 base at J, with 14 bases between the two ends. The CDR3 runs 15 residues.

The rearrangement uses TRBV5-6 and TRBJ1-3, with no clear D. This CDR3 has 17 residues. V lost 4 bases and J 0 bases, leaving 17 bases between the germline ends. CDR1 and CDR2 from the germline V gene are SGHDT and YYEEEE. CDR3 protein: CASSALTQLNSGNTIYF. In DNA form, the CDR3 reads TGTGCCAGCAGCGCTTTGACACAACTTAACTCTGGAAACACCATATATTTT.

On this clone itself: Within the sample, other DNA sequences also encode this same CDR3. The V and J genes are TRBV7-9 and TRBJ1-4; D uncertain. The CDR3 length is 14 residues. Germline lookup yields CDR1 SEHNR and CDR2 FQNEAQ (reference sequence). The V end lost 1 base, the J end lost 0 bases, and 3 bases lay between the germline ends. The CDR3 sequence is CASSLGATNEKLFF. The CDR3 DNA follows: TGTGCCAGCAGCTTAGGAGCAACTAATGAAAAACTGTTTTTT.

This rearrangement joins TRBV29-1 to TRBJ2-1; 9 bases align to TRBD2. Trimming removed 1 base from V and 8 bases from J; junction bases left unmatched: 9. The CDR3 length is 15 residues. Germline CDR1 is SQVTM and CDR2 is ANQGSEA. The chain's CDR3 is CSVEASGTIIYEQFF. As DNA, the CDR3 is TGCAGCGTTGAAGCTAGCGGGACGATAATCTATGAGCAGTTCTTC.

The chain employs TRBV11-3 and TRBJ2-3; 11 bases are a match to TRBD2. The J segment lost 8 bases and the V segment lost 5 bases, leaving 12 bases of the junction unmatched. CDR3 length: 16 amino acids. Per the germline V gene, CDR1 is SGHNT and CDR2 is YENEEA. The CDR3 protein is CASSRTSGSSRRTQYF. The CDR3 DNA follows: TGTGCCAGCAGCCGAACTAGCGGGAGTTCGCGGCGTACGCAGTATTTT.

The chain employs TRBV29-1 and TRBJ1-1; D is perhaps TRBD1 (5 bases). CDR3 size: 11 residues. CDR1 and CDR2 from the germline V gene are SQVTM and ANQGSEA. V lost 6 bases and J 1 base, leaving 6 bases between the germline ends. The CDR3 is CSVTGNTEAFF. The DNA of the CDR3 is TGCAGCGTAACAGGGAACACTGAAGCTTTCTTT.

The chain joins TRBV28 to TRBJ2-2; D remains unclear. The CDR3 runs 12 residues. Germline V lookup: CDR1 MDHEN, CDR2 SYDVKM. The V gene lost 2 bases and the J gene lost 7 bases, with 5 bases spanning the gap. CDR3 nucleotide sequence: TGTGCCAGCAGTTTACTTGTCGGGGAGCTGTTTTTT. It codes for CASSLLVGELFF.

The chain employs TRBV7-8 and TRBJ2-7; 8 bases align to TRBD1. The CDR3 has 14 residues. Looked up from germline, CDR1 is SGHVS and CDR2 is FQNEAQ. J was trimmed by 1 base and V by 5 bases; bases with no gene match: 4. CDR3 nucleotide sequence: TGTGCCAGCAGCCGGACAGGGTCATCCTACGAGCAGTACTTC. This sequence encodes CASSRTGSSYEQYF.

V is TRBV4-1 and J is TRBJ2-1, with D maybe TRBD2 (5 bases). Trimming stripped 0 bases from V and 1 base from J, with 10 bases between. This CDR3 comprises 16 residues. Germline V gene lookup returns CDR1 MGHRA and CDR2 YSYEKL. CDR3 amino acids: CASSQDPSHSYNEQFF. The CDR3 coding sequence is TGCGCCAGCAGCCAAGATCCTAGCCATTCCTACAATGAGCAGTTCTTC.

The gene calls are TRBV6-1 and TRBJ2-7; TRBD1 agrees at 10 bases. V was clipped by 5 bases and J by 3 bases; unmatched bases: 4. Germline CDR1 and CDR2: MNHNS and SASEGT. The CDR3 has 14 amino acids. In nucleotides, the CDR3 is TGTGCCAGCAGTAGACAGGGGGCGGACTACGAGCAGTACTTC. This encodes CASSRQGADYEQYF.

The V gene is TRBV11-3, the J gene TRBJ2-1; 9 nucleotides align to TRBD2. The germline CDR1 and CDR2 sequences are SGHNT and YENEEA. V shed 5 bases and J 8 bases; nucleotides not matched to a gene: 13. The CDR3 extends over 16 amino acids. For the CDR3, the DNA is TGTGCCAGCAGCCCCGGAGGGGCGGGAGGGCTGGATGAGCAGTTCTTC. It translates to CASSPGGAGGLDEQFF. The complete variable domain, with remaining parts taken from reference TRBV11-3 and TRBJ2-1, reads EAGVVQSPRYKIIEKKQPVAFWCNPISGHNTLYWYLQNLGQGPELLIRYENEEAVDDSQLPKDRFSAERLKGVDSTLKIQPAELGDSAVYLCASSPGGAGGLDEQFFGPGTRLTVL.

This rearrangement joins TRBV29-1 to TRBJ2-7; D remains unclear. With 5 bases removed from V and 0 bases from J, the gap between germline ends came to 8 bases. The CDR3 is 12 amino acids. Germline V gene data show CDR1 as SQVTM and CDR2 as ANQGSEA. CDR3 nucleotides: TGCAGCGTTTGGCCGAGCTCCTACGAGCAGTACTTC. Translated: CSVWPSSYEQYF.

The rearrangement joins TRBV4-3 to TRBJ1-5; no clear D. Germline V CDR1 and CDR2: LGHNA, YSLEER. Trimming removed 0 bases at V and 0 bases at J, with 9 bases between. CDR3 length equals 16 residues. The DNA for the CDR3 is TGCGCCAGCAGCCAAGAAATCAATTATAGCAATCAGCCCCAGCATTTT. It specifies CASSQEINYSNQPQHF.

The gene calls are TRBV7-2 and TRBJ1-1; 8 positions agree with TRBD1. There are 16 residues in the CDR3. Trimming at V came to 5 bases and at J to 0 bases, leaving 8 bases not matched to a gene. CDR1 SGHTA and CDR2 FQGNSA come from the germline V gene. CDR3 sequence reads: CASSLWGGQVNTEAFF. In DNA form, the CDR3 reads TGTGCCAGCAGCCTATGGGGGGGACAGGTGAACACTGAAGCTTTCTTT.

This chain connects TRBV25-1 to TRBJ1-4; D gene uncertain. There are 14 residues in the CDR3. Per germline, CDR1 MGHDK and CDR2 SYGVNS. Trimming stripped 3 bases from V and 8 bases from J, with 13 bases between. Here the CDR3 DNA reads TGTGCCAGCAGTGACTTAAGGCGGGAAGAAAAACTGTTTTTT. It specifies CASSDLRREEKLFF. Variable domain in full (rest from reference TRBV25-1 and TRBJ1-4): EADIYQTPRYLVIGTGKKITLECSQTMGHDKMYWYQQDPGMELHLIHYSYGVNSTEKGDLSSESTVSRIRTEHFPLTLESARPSHTSQYLCASSDLRREEKLFFGSGTQLSVL.

The V and J genes are TRBV29-1 and TRBJ1-1; no definite D call. This CDR3 is 14 amino acids long. V gave up 1 base and J gave up 3 bases, with 12 bases separating them. Germline CDR1 SQVTM, CDR2 ANQGSEA. As DNA, the CDR3 is TGCAGCGTTGAAGTATTGGGTCCTGACACTGAAGCTTTCTTT. Protein: CSVEVLGPDTEAFF.

This clone was counted a few times. V and J are TRBV6-5 and TRBJ2-3; D remains unclear. The germline V gene has CDR1 MNHEY and CDR2 SVGAGI. V gave up 8 bases and J gave up 0 bases, with 6 bases separating them. This CDR3 has 12 amino acids. CDR3 coding DNA: TGTGCCAGCGCCCCTAGCACAGATACGCAGTATTTT. Amino acids: CASAPSTDTQYF.

V is TRBV18 and J is TRBJ2-3; a possible D gene is TRBD2 (6 bases). The CDR3 sequence is 15 residues long. Trimming pared 3 bases from V and 0 bases from J, leaving 10 bases between. CDR1 KGHSH and CDR2 LQKENI come from the germline V gene. The CDR3 loop is CASSPGGTSTDTQYF. CDR3 DNA: TGTGCCAGCTCACCCGGGGGTACGAGCACAGATACGCAGTATTTT.

The chain joins TRBV6-6 to TRBJ1-2, with D hard to call. Germline CDR1 and CDR2: MNHNY and SVGAGI (reference sequence). The V and J ends lost 5 bases and 1 base respectively, with 2 bases between them. The CDR3 is made up of 11 amino acids. CDR3 protein: CASSHNYGYTF. The CDR3 region has the DNA TGTGCCAGCAGTCATAACTATGGCTACACCTTC.

This sequence joins TRBV7-8 and TRBJ2-7; 7 bases match TRBD1. The CDR3 runs 13 residues. V trimming: 5 bases; J trimming: 2 bases; junction bases outside the gene matches: 3. Germline V gene lookup returns CDR1 SGHVS and CDR2 FQNEAQ. The CDR3 region has the DNA TGTGCCAGCAGCCTGGACAGGACCTACGAGCAGTACTTC. Translated: CASSLDRTYEQYF.

The rearrangement links TRBV5-1 to TRBJ2-5; D unresolved. V was shortened by 6 bases and J by 5 bases, with 8 bases between the two germline ends. The CDR3 contains 11 residues. CDR1 is SGHRS, CDR2 YFSETQ, per germline. The CDR3 DNA sequence: TGCGCCAGCAAGGCTTCGGAGACCCAGTACTTC. This encodes CASKASETQYF.